The TCR beta chain under discussion was sequenced for a study of early T cells in non-severe SARS-CoV-2 infection. Overall study: Bulk RNA isolated from unsorted whole blood underwent sequencing; chains were not paired. Study-level results: Clonotype matching in VDJdb favored anti-spike CD8 responses and did not capture private and CD4 specificities.

This clonotype was seen repeatedly, ten times or more. The antigen is unknown. Per germline, CDR1 SGHAT and CDR2 FQNNGV. CDR3 size: 13 residues. The germline V and J ends were trimmed by 0 bases and 7 bases, with 7 bases remaining between them. The protocol attached unique molecular identifiers to individual cDNA molecules. From the 5' RACE reads, TCRdb called clonotypes with MiXCR, one entry per CDR3 protein. This sample has more than 20,000 distinct CDR3 sequences; roughly 4.1% occur once, and the top ten carry roughly 5.9%. This chain links TRBV11-2 with TRBJ2-4; D ambiguous. The source material was whole blood. The clonotype originates from an adult who was a healthcare worker with PCR-confirmed SARS-CoV-2 infection or an uninfected control (not recorded which). This CDR3 reads CASSLDVRNIQYF. The CDR3 DNA reads TGTGCCAGCAGCTTAGATGTCAGGAACATTCAGTACTTC. Based on the CDR3 plus reference TRBV11-2 and TRBJ2-4, the full variable domain is EAGVAQSPRYKIIEKRQSVAFWCNPISGHATLYWYQQILGQGPKLLIQFQNNGVVDDSQLPKDRFSAERLKGVDSTLKIQPAKLEDSAVYLCASSLDVRNIQYFGAGTRLSVL.